Below are 8 T cell receptor beta chains sequenced from a single sample in a study of T cell responses to AZD1222 COVID-19 vaccine. Sequencing was performed with immunoSEQ multiplex PCR; in TCRdb, only in-frame clones are kept and a portion is missing. The repertoire holds tens of thousands of clones, with around 86% as singletons. The sequenced sample was peripheral blood, obtained 28 days after the second AZD1222 dose. These receptors were collected from an adult who received the AZD1222 COVID-19 vaccine.

The gene calls are TRBV6-5 and TRBJ1-4; 9 nucleotides match TRBD1. Germline CDR1 reads MNHEY; CDR2 reads SVGAGI. J was trimmed by 7 bases and V by 7 bases; bases with no gene match: 7. This CDR3 contains 14 residues. The CDR3 nucleotides read TGTGCCAGCAAATACAGGGGGCAAGGTGAAAAACTGTTTTTT. This translates into CASKYRGQGEKLFF.

The chain recombines TRBV9 with TRBJ1-3; D is undetermined. The CDR3 spans 15 residues. V lost 4 bases and J lost 2, with 13 bases in between. Per the germline V gene, CDR1 is SGDLS and CDR2 is YYNGEE. DNA for the CDR3: TGTGCCAGCAGCAAGGATCAGGCGACTGGAAACACCATATATTTT. This translates into CASSKDQATGNTIYF.

The CDR3 loop is CATYLGMIGGYTF. Written as DNA, the CDR3 is TGTGCCACTTACTTGGGCATGATAGGAGGCTACACCTTC. V is TRBV28 and J is TRBJ1-2; D gene unclear. Between the trimmed V and J ends, which lost 10 bases and 8 bases, there was a span of 20 bases. The V gene's germline CDR1 is MDHEN and CDR2 SYDVKM. The CDR3 is 13 amino acids.

The J gene is TRBJ2-1, the V gene TRBV6-5; weak D call: TRBD1 (5 bases). V lost 7 bases to trimming and J lost 0 bases, with 7 bases between them. Germline-derived CDR1 and CDR2 are MNHEY and SVGAGI. CDR3 length equals 13 residues. The CDR3 DNA sequence: TGTGCCAGCACCAGGGTCTCCTACAATGAGCAGTTCTTC. Translating it yields CASTRVSYNEQFF.

This CDR3 is CASSDNRGLTEAFF. The CDR3 nucleotides read TGTGCCAGCAGTGACAACAGGGGGCTCACTGAAGCTTTCTTT. This chain links TRBV2 with TRBJ1-1; 9 bases agree with TRBD1. J gave up 4 bases and V 3 bases, and 3 bases lay outside the gene matches. The germline gives CDR1 SNHLY, CDR2 FYNNEI. The CDR3 is 14 residues long.

This clone was counted once. The chain links TRBV3-1 (or the pseudogene TRBV3-2) to TRBJ1-2; 7 positions agree with TRBD1. The CDR3 consists of 13 residues. Trimming cost V 3 bases and J 8 bases; bases outside gene matches: 6. CDR1 LGHDT and CDR2 YNNKEL come from the germline V gene (reference sequence). DNA for the CDR3: TGTGCCAGCAGCCAGAGGGGGCAGGAGGGCTACACCTTC. Translation gives CASSQRGQEGYTF.

This clone appeared a single time. The chain employs TRBV6-5 and TRBJ1-1; D unclear. The CDR3 length is 13 residues. Germline V CDR1 and CDR2: MNHEY, SVGAGI. Trimming shortened V by 2 bases and J by 1 base, and 5 bases separated the two germline ends. In nucleotides, the CDR3 is TGTGCCAGCAGTTACGGTCCGAACACTGAAGCTTTCTTT. Amino acid sequence: CASSYGPNTEAFF.

The CDR3 region is CARRSHGGEKLFF. The DNA of the CDR3 is TGTGCCAGGAGATCCCATGGGGGGGAAAAACTGTTTTTT. The V and J genes are TRBV6-5 and TRBJ1-4; TRBD1 is a possible D gene (5 bases). V was cut by 9 bases and J by 8 bases, with 16 bases left in between. Looked up from germline, CDR1 is MNHEY and CDR2 is SVGAGI. The CDR3 length is 13 residues.